Sequencing of this TCR beta chain was carried out in a study of blood T cell repertoires in COVID-19 (dated by TCRdb to about 2020). General notes on the study: Collaborator samples came from the United States, Italy and Spain and covered acute and convalescent phases of COVID-19. The material from the prospective study consisted of cDNA or gDNA derived from T cells, B-cell-depleted T cells, or PBMCs. Subjects who had been exposed to COVID-19, were actively infected with it, or had recovered from it provided the deeply sampled blood TCRbeta repertoires that made up the dataset. The repertoires were made available in a free public database intended to serve as a resource for research on the immune response to SARS-CoV-2. Samples were obtained from the ongoing ImmuneRACE study (first 160 participants) and from over a thousand subjects provided by 6 global collaborators. A de-identified subject ID, COVID-19 status, age in years and sex were almost always included in the sample metadata. Where available, HLA class I and class II types were taken from metadata supplied by the sample provider and were not determined by assay-based typing.

One collaborating source in Seattle enrolled patients while the patients were actively infected and followed the patients over time throughout the course of disease. Collaborating institutions collected whole blood in K2EDTA tubes following their own protocols. For TCRbeta analysis, collaborators shipped samples in one of three forms: frozen whole blood, isolated PBMCs, or DNA extracted from either of those sample types. Worth noting for this clone: It has no known antigen specificity. No much larger clone exists at a distance of one base, and base qualities are not known.

The immunoSEQ Assay, a bias-controlled multiplex PCR, was used to amplify TCRbeta CDR3 regions from genomic DNA. Per the original workflow: The number of nucleated cells in each sample was estimated from the amplification of reference gene primers within the assay. To quantify the absolute abundance of each unique TCRbeta CDR3 rearrangement, sequence reads were collapsed and filtered. For each sample, productive Simpson clonality was calculated as the square root of Simpson's diversity index across productive rearrangements. This is the immuneACCESS table as TCRdb keeps it, with only in-frame sequences that have V and J called. A part of the clones is gone; compared with another copy, unresolved V genes explain less than half, and the rest is unexplained. The D gene and trimming were derived from the DNA, and the V and J assignments and clone size from that table. In all, the sample holds roughly 500,000 clones, and 85% to 90% of those were seen once. The top ten clonotypes cover 0.75% to 0.9% of the sample.

What the authors observed across the whole study: Clinical and demographic metadata were provided uncurated, with the amount varying by source and participant.

The CDR3 covers 16 residues, taking in both the cysteine and the phenylalanine. CDR3 DNA is the only sequence kept; it has 48 bases, read in frame from the first base. V lost 5 bases and J lost 3 bases; the stretch between them is 20 bases long. From a lookup of the germline V gene, CDR1 and CDR2 are SGDLS and YYNGEE. The chain links TRBV9 with TRBJ1-1; a tentative D call is TRBD1 (6 bases match). The clonotype originates from a young man with COVID-19, enrolled during active disease. The sequenced sample was peripheral blood. CDR3 sequence: CASRTGRTPTYTEAFF. The nucleotides are TGTGCCAGCAGAACAGGGCGTACCCCCACCTACACTGAAGCTTTCTTT. The reference TRBV9 and TRBJ1-1 proteins fill in what lies around the CDR3, so the full variable domain reads DSGVTQTPKHLITATGQRVTLRCSPRSGDLSVYWYQQSLDQGLQFLIQYYNGEERAKGNILERFSAQQFPDLHSELNLSSLELGDSALYFCASRTGRTPTYTEAFFGQGTRLTVV.